A selection of T cell receptor beta chains follows, all from one sample in a study of blood T cell repertoires in COVID-19. Libraries were prepared by immunoSEQ multiplex PCR; TCRdb keeps only in-frame clonotypes and omits some of them. The table includes more than 95,000 clones, roughly four fifths detected once. The sample consisted of peripheral blood. The receptor set was obtained from a woman of 80 years or more with active or convalescent COVID-19. Both conserved end residues are part of each CDR3. A D gene is named only where the DNA matches it firmly. Clone sizes are given selectively: once, few, many, or a class where the clone is expanded.

TRBV5-6	NA	NA	TRBJ1-2	CASSSGSEDGYTF	TGTGCCAGCAGCTCCGGGTCCGAGGATGGCTACACCTTC
TRBV7-3	NA	NA	TRBJ2-1	CASSLVGSVNEQFF	TGTGCCAGCAGCTTAGTCGGGAGTGTGAATGAGCAGTTCTTC
TRBV5-5	NA	TRBD1	TRBJ2-1	CASSPTGGRYNEQFF	TGTGCCAGCAGCCCGACAGGGGGGCGATACAATGAGCAGTTCTTC
TRBV30	NA	TRBD1	TRBJ1-5	CAWSRGRLGQGSNQPQHF	TGTGCCTGGAGCAGAGGACGCCTAGGACAGGGTAGCAATCAGCCCCAGCATTTT
TRBV19	NA	NA	TRBJ1-5	CASSIGTGYQPQHF	TGTGCCAGTAGTATAGGTACAGGCTATCAGCCCCAGCATTTT
TRBV7-9	NA	NA	TRBJ1-5	CASSLVGGPPNQPQHF	TGTGCCAGCAGCTTAGTAGGGGGACCGCCCAATCAGCCCCAGCATTTT
TRBV7-6	NA	NA	TRBJ2-3	CASSSTTSHTDTQYF	TGTGCCAGCAGCTCGACTACCTCCCACACAGATACGCAGTATTTT
TRBV27	NA	TRBD2	TRBJ2-1	CASSLGLAVYNEQFF	TGTGCCAGCAGTTTGGGACTAGCGGTTTACAATGAGCAGTTCTTC
TRBV6-6	NA	NA	TRBJ1-6	CASRRGTDSPLHF	TGTGCCAGCAGAAGGGGGACGGATTCACCCCTCCACTTT
TRBV7-3	NA	TRBD2	TRBJ2-5	CASSLRGGQLQETQYF	TGTGCCAGCAGCTTAAGGGGAGGGCAGCTCCAAGAGACCCAGTACTTC
TRBV9	NA	NA	TRBJ2-2	CASSKDSPGTGELFF	TGTGCCAGCAGCAAGGACAGCCCGGGCACCGGGGAGCTGTTTTTT
TRBV27	NA	NA	TRBJ2-7	CASSLSGRRPHF	TGTGCCAGCAGTTTATCGGGCAGGCGACCCCACTTC
TRBV28	NA	NA	TRBJ2-1	CASSLPLLGGGVTYNEQFF	TGTGCCAGCAGTTTACCCCTTCTGGGGGGAGGAGTTACCTACAATGAGCAGTTCTTC
TRBV29-1	few	NA	TRBJ1-2	CSVEDFRAGDGYTF	TGCAGCGTTGAAGATTTCCGGGCGGGCGATGGCTACACCTTC
TRBV28	NA	NA	TRBJ1-2	CASSIQTRYYGYTF	TGTGCCAGCAGTATACAAACAAGATACTATGGCTACACCTTC
TRBV30	NA	TRBD2	TRBJ2-7	CAWRLTGRDEQYF	TGTGCCTGGAGATTGACCGGGAGGGACGAGCAGTACTTC